This TCR beta chain was sequenced during a study of CD8 T cells in ankylosing spondylitis. Broader study findings: Significant enrichment of disease-linked clones was reported in matched ankylosing spondylitis synovial fluid. Apparently characteristic of ankylosing spondylitis blood was a TCR beta motif (fewer than 10 highly homologous variants).

Using quantitative 5'-RACE with molecular barcodes, the authors made TCR beta libraries. TCRdb reanalysed the 5' RACE reads using MiXCR and keeps one entry per CDR3 protein. This table holds 750,000 to 850,000 distinct CDR3 sequences, roughly 10% found once. CDR3 length equals 10 residues. Trimming took 7 bases from V and 5 from J, leaving 4 bases between them. This clonotype was counted ten times or more. The target antigen is unknown. The chain is built from TRBV12-3 or TRBV12-4 and TRBJ2-3; D is ambiguous. Sequencing used blood, either unsorted or a sorted T cell fraction (not recorded which). The TCR was taken from a male donor with ankylosing spondylitis. The CDR3 DNA is TGTGCCAGCATGAGAGATACGCAGTATTTT. It specifies CASMRDTQYF.